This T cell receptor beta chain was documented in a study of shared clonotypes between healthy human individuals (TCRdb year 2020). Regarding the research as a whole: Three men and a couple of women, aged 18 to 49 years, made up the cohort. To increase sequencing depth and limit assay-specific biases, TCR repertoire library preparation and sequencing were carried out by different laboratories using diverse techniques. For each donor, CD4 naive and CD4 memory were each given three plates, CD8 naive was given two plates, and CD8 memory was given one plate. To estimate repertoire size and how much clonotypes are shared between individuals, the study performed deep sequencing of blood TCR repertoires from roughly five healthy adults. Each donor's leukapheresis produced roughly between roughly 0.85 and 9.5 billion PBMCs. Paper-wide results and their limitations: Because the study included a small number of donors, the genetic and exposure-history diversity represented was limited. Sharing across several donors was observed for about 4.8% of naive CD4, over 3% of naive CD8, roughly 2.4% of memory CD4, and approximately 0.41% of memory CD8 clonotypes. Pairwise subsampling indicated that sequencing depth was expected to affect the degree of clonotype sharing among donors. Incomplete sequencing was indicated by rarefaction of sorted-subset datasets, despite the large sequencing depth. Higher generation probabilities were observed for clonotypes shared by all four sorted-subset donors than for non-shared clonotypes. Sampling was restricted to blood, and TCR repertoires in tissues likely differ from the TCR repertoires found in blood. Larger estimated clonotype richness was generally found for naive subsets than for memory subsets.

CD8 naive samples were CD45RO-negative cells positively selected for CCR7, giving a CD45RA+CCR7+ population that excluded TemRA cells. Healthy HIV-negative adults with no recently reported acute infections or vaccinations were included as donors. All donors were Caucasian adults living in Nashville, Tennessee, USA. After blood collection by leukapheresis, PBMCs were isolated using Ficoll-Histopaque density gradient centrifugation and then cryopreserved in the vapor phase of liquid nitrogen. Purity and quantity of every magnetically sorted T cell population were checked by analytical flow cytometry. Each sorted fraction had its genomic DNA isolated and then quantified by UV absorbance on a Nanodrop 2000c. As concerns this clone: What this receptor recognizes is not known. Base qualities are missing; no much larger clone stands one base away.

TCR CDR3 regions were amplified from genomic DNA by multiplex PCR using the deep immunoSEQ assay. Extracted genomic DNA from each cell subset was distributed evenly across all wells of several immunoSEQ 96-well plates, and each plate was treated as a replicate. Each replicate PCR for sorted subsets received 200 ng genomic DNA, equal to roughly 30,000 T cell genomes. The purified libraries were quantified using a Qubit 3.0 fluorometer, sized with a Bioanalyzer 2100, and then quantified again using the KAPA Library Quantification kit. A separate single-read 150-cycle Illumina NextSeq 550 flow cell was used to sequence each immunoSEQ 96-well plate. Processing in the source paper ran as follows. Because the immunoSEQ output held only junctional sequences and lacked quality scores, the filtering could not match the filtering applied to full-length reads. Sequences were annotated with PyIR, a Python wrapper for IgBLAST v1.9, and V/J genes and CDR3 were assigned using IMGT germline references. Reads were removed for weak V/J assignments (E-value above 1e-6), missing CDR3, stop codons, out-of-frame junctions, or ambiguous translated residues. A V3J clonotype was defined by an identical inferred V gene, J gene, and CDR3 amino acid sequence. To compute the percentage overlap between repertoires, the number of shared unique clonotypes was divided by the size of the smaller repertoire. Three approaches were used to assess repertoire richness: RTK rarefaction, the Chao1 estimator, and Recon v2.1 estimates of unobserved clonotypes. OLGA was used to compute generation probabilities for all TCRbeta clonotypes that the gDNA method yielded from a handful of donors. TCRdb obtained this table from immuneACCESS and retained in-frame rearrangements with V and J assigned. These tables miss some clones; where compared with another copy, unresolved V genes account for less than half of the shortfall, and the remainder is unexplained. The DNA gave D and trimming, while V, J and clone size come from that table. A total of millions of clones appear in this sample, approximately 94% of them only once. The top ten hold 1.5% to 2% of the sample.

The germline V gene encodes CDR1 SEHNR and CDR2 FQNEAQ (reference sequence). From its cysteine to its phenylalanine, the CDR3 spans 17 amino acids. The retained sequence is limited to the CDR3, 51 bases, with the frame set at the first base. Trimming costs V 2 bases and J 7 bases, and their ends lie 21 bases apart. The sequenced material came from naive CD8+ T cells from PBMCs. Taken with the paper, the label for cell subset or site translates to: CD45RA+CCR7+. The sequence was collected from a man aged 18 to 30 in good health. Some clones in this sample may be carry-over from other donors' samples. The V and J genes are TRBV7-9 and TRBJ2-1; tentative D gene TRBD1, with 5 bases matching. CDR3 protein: CASSLTGSTYTRNEQFF. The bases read TGTGCCAGCAGCTTAACAGGCTCGACTTACACCCGGAATGAGCAGTTCTTC.